This TCR beta chain was found in a study of T cells in Graves' hyperthyroidism and ophthalmopathy. The V end was cut by 4 bases, the J end by 1 base, with 7 bases between. Germline CDR1 and CDR2: KGHDR and SFDVKD. This CDR3 contains 13 residues. This clonotype qualifies as medium-sized. TCR beta CDR3 regions were amplified from RNA. The HTBI primer set served for first-round RT-PCR of the TCR CDR3. TCRdb used MiXCR to reprocess the multiplex PCR reads, holding one entry per CDR3 protein. The data show fewer than 110,000 distinct CDR3 sequences, over 45% seen once. The TCR comes from a man aged 40-55 years with Graves' hyperthyroidism. This chain joins TRBV24-1 and TRBJ2-7; D possibly corresponds to TRBD1 (5 bases). The sample taken for sequencing was blood. The CDR3 sequence is CATSDQGSYEQYF. Written as DNA, the CDR3 is TGTGCCACCAGTGACCAGGGATCCTACGAGCAGTACTTC.